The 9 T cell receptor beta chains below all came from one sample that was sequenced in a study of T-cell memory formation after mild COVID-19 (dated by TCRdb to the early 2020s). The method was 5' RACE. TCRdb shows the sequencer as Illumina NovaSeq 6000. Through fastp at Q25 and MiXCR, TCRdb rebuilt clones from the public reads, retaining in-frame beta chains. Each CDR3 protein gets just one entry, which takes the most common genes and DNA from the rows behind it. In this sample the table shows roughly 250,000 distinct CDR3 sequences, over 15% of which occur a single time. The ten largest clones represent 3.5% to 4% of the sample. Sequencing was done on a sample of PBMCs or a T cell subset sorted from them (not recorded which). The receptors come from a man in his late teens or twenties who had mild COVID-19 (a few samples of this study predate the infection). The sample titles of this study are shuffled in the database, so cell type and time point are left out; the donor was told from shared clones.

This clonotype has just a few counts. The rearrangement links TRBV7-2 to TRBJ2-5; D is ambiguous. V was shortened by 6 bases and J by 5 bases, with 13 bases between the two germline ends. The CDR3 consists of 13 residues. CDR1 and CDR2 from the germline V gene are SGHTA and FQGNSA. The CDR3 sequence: CASRQTAAETQYF. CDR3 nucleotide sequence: TGTGCCAGCAGGCAAACAGCAGCGGAGACCCAGTACTTC.

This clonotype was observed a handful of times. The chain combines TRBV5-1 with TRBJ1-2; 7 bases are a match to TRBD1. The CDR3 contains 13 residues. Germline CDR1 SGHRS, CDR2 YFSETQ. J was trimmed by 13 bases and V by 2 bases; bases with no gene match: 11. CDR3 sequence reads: CASSFDRDMGFTF. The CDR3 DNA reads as TGCGCCAGCAGCTTCGACAGGGATATGGGTTTCACCTTC.

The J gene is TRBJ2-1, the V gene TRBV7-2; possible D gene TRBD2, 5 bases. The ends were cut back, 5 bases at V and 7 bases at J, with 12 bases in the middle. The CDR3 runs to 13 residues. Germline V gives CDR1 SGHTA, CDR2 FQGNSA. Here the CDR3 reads CASSPSGWNEQFF. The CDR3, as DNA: TGTGCCAGCAGCCCGAGCGGATGGAATGAGCAGTTCTTC.

CDR3 nucleotides: TGTGCCAGCAGTTACTCGGGACTGATCACCGGGGAGCTGTTTTTT. Translating it yields CASSYSGLITGELFF. The chain recombines TRBV6-5 with TRBJ2-2, with D maybe TRBD2 (6 bases). The CDR3 sequence is 15 residues long. V was shortened by 0 bases and J by 4 bases, with 9 bases between the two germline ends. From germline, CDR1 is MNHEY and CDR2 SVGAGI.

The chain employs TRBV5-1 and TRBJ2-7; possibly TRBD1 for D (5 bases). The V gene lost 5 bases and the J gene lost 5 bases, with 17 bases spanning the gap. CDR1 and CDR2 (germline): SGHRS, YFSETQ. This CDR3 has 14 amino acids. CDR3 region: CASRVAGKDHEQYF. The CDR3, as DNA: TGCGCCAGCAGGGTGGCAGGGAAAGACCACGAGCAGTACTTC.

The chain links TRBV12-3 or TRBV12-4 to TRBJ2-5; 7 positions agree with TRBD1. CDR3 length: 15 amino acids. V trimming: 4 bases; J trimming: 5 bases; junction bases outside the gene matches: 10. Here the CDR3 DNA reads TGTGCCAGCAGTTCCCTAGACAGGGTGATCGAGACCCAGTACTTC. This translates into CASSSLDRVIETQYF.

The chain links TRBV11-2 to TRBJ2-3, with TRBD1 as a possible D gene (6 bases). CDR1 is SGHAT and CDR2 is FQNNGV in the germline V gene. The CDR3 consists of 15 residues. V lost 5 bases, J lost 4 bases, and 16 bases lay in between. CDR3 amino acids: CASSRTRDTSDTQYF. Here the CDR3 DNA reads TGTGCCAGCAGCCGTACCCGGGACACTTCAGATACGCAGTATTTT.

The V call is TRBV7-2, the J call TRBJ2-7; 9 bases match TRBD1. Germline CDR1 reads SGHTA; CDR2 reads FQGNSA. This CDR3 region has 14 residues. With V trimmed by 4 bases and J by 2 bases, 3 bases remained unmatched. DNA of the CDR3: TGTGCCAGCAGCTCGGACAGGGGCACCTACGAGCAGTACTTC. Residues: CASSSDRGTYEQYF. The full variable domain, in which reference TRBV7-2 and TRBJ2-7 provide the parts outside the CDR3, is GAGVSQSPSNKVTEKGKDVELRCDPISGHTALYWYRQSLGQGLEFLIYFQGNSAPDKSGLPSDRFSAERTGGSVSTLTIQRTQQEDSAVYLCASSSDRGTYEQYFGPGTRLTVT.

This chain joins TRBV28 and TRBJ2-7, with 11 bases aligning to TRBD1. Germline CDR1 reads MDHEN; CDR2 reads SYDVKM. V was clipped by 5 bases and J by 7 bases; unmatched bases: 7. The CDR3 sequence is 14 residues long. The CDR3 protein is CASSTGTGGREQYV. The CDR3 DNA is TGTGCCAGCAGTACCGGGACAGGGGGGAGGGAGCAGTACGTC.